This is a list of T cell receptor beta chains from one sample in a study of cytomegalovirus exposure and HLA in healthy donors. TCRdb's copy holds only in-frame clones and misses some; the assay was immunoSEQ multiplex PCR. The sample contains some 130,000 clones, about 74% of which appear only once. The sequencing sample was made of PBMCs. These receptors came from a man in his thirties or forties in good health and CMV-seronegative. The CDR3 runs from the conserved cysteine through the conserved F or W. The D gene is left open where the match is weak. Clone size is given for some rows only: seen once, a few or many times, or a class if the clone is expanded.

16 few TRBJ2-1 TRBV5-4 TRBD2 TGTGCCAGCAGCCCCCCTCGGACTAGCGGGAGAAATGAGCAGTTCTTC CASSPPRTSGRNEQFF
14 NA TRBJ1-4 TRBV4-2 TRBD1 TGTGCCAGCAGCCAGGGACAGGGAAATGAAAAACTGTTTTTT CASSQGQGNEKLFF
15 NA TRBJ1-1 TRBV5-4 NA TGTGCCAGCAGCAGAATGGACGGGGTGAACACTGAAGCTTTCTTT CASSRMDGVNTEAFF
14 NA TRBJ1-5 TRBV15 NA TGTGCCACCAGCGGGGGGTGGGGCAATCAGCCCCAGCATTTT CATSGGWGNQPQHF
13 NA TRBJ1-5 TRBV7-9 NA TGTGCCAGCACCCGCACCGCGGGGCAGCCCCAGCATTTT CASTRTAGQPQHF
14 NA TRBJ1-5 TRBV6-4 NA TGTGCCAGCAGTATAAGCGAGGGCAATCAGCCCCAGCATTTT CASSISEGNQPQHF
16 few TRBJ2-1 TRBV11-2 TRBD2 TGTGCCAGCAGCTCAATACTAGCGGCCGGAGACAATGAGCAGTTCTTC CASSSILAAGDNEQFF
17 few TRBJ2-5 TRBV5-1 TRBD2 TGCGCCAGCAGCTTGTGGGGGACTAGCGGGAGTTCAGAGACCCAGTACTTC CASSLWGTSGSSETQYF
17 few TRBJ2-7 TRBV29-1 TRBD2 TGCAGCGTTGAAAGACTAGCGGACAAATCTAACTCCTACGAGCAGTACTTC CSVERLADKSNSYEQYF
15 NA TRBJ2-7 TRBV27 TRBD2 TGTGCCAGCAGTCCCCTCCCGGGACTAACCTACGAGCAGTACTTC CASSPLPGLTYEQYF
14 NA TRBJ1-1 TRBV27 NA TGTGCCAGCAGTTTGGGGGGGCCCAGCACTGAAGCTTTCTTT CASSLGGPSTEAFF
17 NA TRBJ1-2 TRBV10-3 TRBD1 TGTGCCATCAGTGAGGCAGTCTCCGGGACAGTGGACTATGGCTACACCTTC CAISEAVSGTVDYGYTF
16 few TRBJ2-1 TRBV7-9 TRBD2 TGTGCCAGCAGCGTGTCCGGGACTCGGGGAGGGAATGAGCAGTTCTTC CASSVSGTRGGNEQFF
16 NA TRBJ2-3 TRBV7-9 NA TGTGCCAGCAGCTTTACCGGGGGGCGTTCCACAGATACGCAGTATTTT CASSFTGGRSTDTQYF
16 NA TRBJ1-3 TRBV5-5 NA TGTGCCAGCAGTCAACTTCCCAGGGACTCTGGAAACACCATATATTTT CASSQLPRDSGNTIYF
16 few TRBJ2-1 TRBV9 NA TGTGCCAGCAGCGGGCCCCAGGGAAGCGGGTACAATGAGCAGTTCTTC CASSGPQGSGYNEQFF
14 NA TRBJ2-1 TRBV6-5 TRBD1 TGTGCCAGCAGCCCCCCGGGACAGGGCAATGAGCAGTTCTTC CASSPPGQGNEQFF
13 few TRBJ1-2 TRBV2 NA TGTGCCAGCAGAGAGACACCTAACTATGGCTACACCTTC CASRETPNYGYTF
15 NA TRBJ2-1 TRBV27 TRBD2 TGTGCCAGCACCCTCGGACTAGCGGGAGTCAATGAGCAGTTCTTC CASTLGLAGVNEQFF
16 NA TRBJ2-7 TRBV4-1 NA TGCGCCAGCAGCCAAGATACACAGCTCGGTACCTACGAGCAGTACTTC CASSQDTQLGTYEQYF
15 NA TRBJ2-3 TRBV5-1 TRBD1 TGCGCCAGCAGCCCAGGGGGACAGGCAGCAGATACGCAGTATTTT CASSPGGQAADTQYF
14 NA TRBJ1-4 TRBV4-2 TRBD1 TGTGCCAGCAGCCAAGGGGACAGGGGTGAAAAACTGTTTTTT CASSQGDRGEKLFF
15 NA TRBJ1-5 TRBV28 NA TGTGCCAGCAGTTTACTACAGGGCGGCAATCAGCCCCAGCATTTT CASSLLQGGNQPQHF
15 NA TRBJ2-2 TRBV11-3 TRBD2 TGTGCCAGCAGCTTGGGGACTAGCGCTGCCGGGGAGCTGTTTTTT CASSLGTSAAGELFF
15 NA TRBJ2-5 TRBV5-1 NA TGCGCCAGCAGCTCTCTATCGGCCTCCGGGGAGACCCAGTACTTC CASSSLSASGETQYF
16 few TRBJ2-1 TRBV7-9 TRBD2 TGTTCCAGCAGCGAAAGGACTAGCGGGAGGGCGGGTGAGCAGTTCTTC CSSSERTSGRAGEQFF
14 once TRBJ1-1 TRBV7-3 NA TGTGCCAGCAGCTTAAAAGCGGGGCTCACTGAAGCTTTCTTT CASSLKAGLTEAFF
15 NA TRBJ1-5 TRBV6-4 NA TGTGCCAGCAGTGAGATCGGGGGCGCGGGGGAGCCCCAGCATTTT CASSEIGGAGEPQHF
16 NA TRBJ1-3 TRBV11-2 NA TGTGCCAGCAGCTTAGAGGCAGGTTCCACTGGAAACACCATATATTTT CASSLEAGSTGNTIYF
15 NA TRBJ2-2 TRBV27 NA TGTGCCAGCAGTACAATATCGGGGGTTAACGGGGAGCTGTTTTTT CASSTISGVNGELFF
12 NA TRBJ2-5 TRBV7-9 NA TGTGCCAGCAGCTTACCAGGAGGGACCCAGTACTTC CASSLPGGTQYF
15 NA TRBJ2-1 TRBV9 TRBD2 TGTGCCAGCAGCGTGACTAGCGGGACCAACAATGAGCAGTTCTTC CASSVTSGTNNEQFF
14 NA TRBJ1-1 TRBV30 NA TGTGCCTGGAAAGGGGGGGTCGGGAACACTGAAGCTTTCTTT CAWKGGVGNTEAFF
12 NA TRBJ2-7 TRBV30 NA TGTGCCTGGAGTGTACAGGGATACGCGCAGTACTTC CAWSVQGYAQYF